The sequence of this TCR beta chain was determined in a study of OX40 agonist ivuxolimab in advanced cancers. Measured with immunoSEQ multiplex PCR; TCRdb has only the in-frame clones, and not every one. The repertoire holds about 55,000 clones, with around four fifths as singletons. The CDR3 runs to 11 residues. From germline, CDR1 is LNHDA and CDR2 SQIVND (reference sequence). The germline V and J ends were trimmed by 6 bases and 5 bases, with 6 bases remaining between them. This clonotype was obtained from an adult with an advanced solid tumor such as melanoma, head and neck, liver or kidney cancer. The chain employs TRBV19 and TRBJ2-3; D gene uncertain. The sequenced sample was CD4+ or CD8+ T cells sorted from blood, obtained in a trial of the OX40 agonist ivuxolimab. The CDR3 loop is CASSVRDTQYF. The DNA for the CDR3 is TGTGCCAGTAGCGTGAGAGATACGCAGTATTTT.